Detailed here is one T cell receptor beta chain. Antigen: not known. TCR alpha and TCR beta cDNA libraries carrying sample barcodes and UMIs were produced by 5'RACE using constant-segment primers. TCRdb reprocessed the 5' RACE reads via MiXCR and lists one record per CDR3 protein. This table has 470,000 or so distinct CDR3 sequences, 15% to 20% appearing once. The data stem from a study of T-cell memory formation after mild COVID-19. Study-wide findings and caveats: Clones which contracted sat mainly in CM and EM if CD4+, and in EMRA if CD8+. The second-wave clones peaking on day 37 were not confirmed as SARS-CoV-2-specific.

CDR1 LGHDT and CDR2 YNNKEL come from the germline V gene (reference sequence). The CDR3 covers 20 residues. V gave up 1 base and J gave up 5 bases, with 29 bases separating them. The sample was PBMCs or a T cell subset sorted from them (not recorded which). The chain uses TRBV3-1 and TRBJ1-2, with D uncertain. The receptor's source is an adult woman who had mild COVID-19 (a few samples of this study predate the infection). Cell type and time point are not known. Written as DNA, the CDR3 is TGTGCCAGCAGCCAAGGCCCCACAATCTCCCCTCTATTGGGCACATATGGCTACACCTTC. Translating gives CASSQGPTISPLLGTYGYTF.